Only a few counts were recorded for the clone carrying this T cell receptor beta chain. The sample originates from a study of blood T cell repertoires in COVID-19. Unmatched junction bases numbered 6, after V lost 2 bases and J lost 0 bases. The germline V gene has CDR1 MNHEY and CDR2 SVGEGT. The CDR3 spans 16 residues. The data were produced by immunoSEQ multiplex PCR, yet TCRdb's version contains in-frame clones alone and is incomplete. The repertoire includes 150,000 to 200,000 clones, approximately 80% of them detected once, and roughly 13% sits in the top ten. The chain combines TRBV6-2 or TRBV6-3 with TRBJ1-2; 7 bases agree with TRBD1. The receptor comes from a woman in her sixties or seventies who had recovered from COVID-19. The sample consisted of PBMCs or T cells enriched from blood (not recorded which). The CDR3 sequence: CASSYRAGTANYGYTF. In DNA form, the CDR3 reads TGTGCCAGCAGTTACCGGGCCGGGACAGCTAACTATGGCTACACCTTC.